This T cell receptor (beta chain) is from a study of human T cells and chemical hapten exposure. Study context: Throughout the approximately 24-week study, diphenylcyclopropenone was applied weekly to the patients' scalps.

The CDR3 covers 16 residues. The germline V gene encodes CDR1 MNHEY and CDR2 SMNVEV (reference sequence). The study's library attached unique molecular identifiers to single cDNA molecules. TCRdb re-derived calls from the RACE reads in MiXCR, one entry per CDR3 protein. Among more than 150,000 distinct CDR3 sequences listed, around a quarter were seen once. Time point denoted: patch test 3, about 24 weeks after DPC sensitization. Treatment meaning: therapeutic diphenylcyclopropenone sensitization with weekly scalp DPC. This specimen consisted of whole blood, obtained in connection with sensitization to the hapten diphenylcyclopropenone (DPC). The V gene is TRBV27, the J gene TRBJ2-7, with 11 bases aligning to TRBD1. The receptor was derived from a woman aged 40 to 50 with alopecia areata. Some clones in this sample may be carry-over from other donors' samples. The CDR3 DNA is TGTGCTACTTGCCGTCGTTCCGGGACAGGGGGGGGCGAGCAGTACTTC. Its protein product is CATCRRSGTGGGEQYF.